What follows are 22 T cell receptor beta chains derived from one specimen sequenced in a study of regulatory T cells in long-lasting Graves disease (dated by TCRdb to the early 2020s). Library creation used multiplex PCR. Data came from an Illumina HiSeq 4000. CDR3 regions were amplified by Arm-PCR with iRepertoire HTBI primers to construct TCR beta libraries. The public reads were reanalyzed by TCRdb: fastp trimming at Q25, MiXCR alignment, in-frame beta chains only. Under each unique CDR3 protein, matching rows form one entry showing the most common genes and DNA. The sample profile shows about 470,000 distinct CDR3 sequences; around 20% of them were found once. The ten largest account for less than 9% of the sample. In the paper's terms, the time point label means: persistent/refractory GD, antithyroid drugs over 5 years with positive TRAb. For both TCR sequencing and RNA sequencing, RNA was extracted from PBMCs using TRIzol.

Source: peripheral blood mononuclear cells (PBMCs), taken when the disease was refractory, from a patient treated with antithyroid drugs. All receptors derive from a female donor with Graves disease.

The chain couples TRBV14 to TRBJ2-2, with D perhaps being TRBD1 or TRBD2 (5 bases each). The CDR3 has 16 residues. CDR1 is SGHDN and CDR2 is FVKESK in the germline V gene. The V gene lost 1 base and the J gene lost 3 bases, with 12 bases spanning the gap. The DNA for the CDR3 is TGTGCCAGCAGCCAAGCCTTGGGACGGTACACCGGGGAGCTGTTTTTT. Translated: CASSQALGRYTGELFF.

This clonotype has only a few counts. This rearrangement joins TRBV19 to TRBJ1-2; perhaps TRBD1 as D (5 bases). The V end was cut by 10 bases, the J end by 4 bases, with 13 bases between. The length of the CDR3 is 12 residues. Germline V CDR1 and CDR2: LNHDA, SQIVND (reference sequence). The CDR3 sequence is CATTVGAYGYTF. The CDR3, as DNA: TGTGCCACAACAGTCGGGGCCTATGGCTACACCTTC. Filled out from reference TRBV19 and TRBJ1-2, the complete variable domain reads DGGITQSPKYLFRKEGQNVTLSCEQNLNHDAMYWYRQDPGQGLRLIYYSQIVNDFQKGDIAEGYSVSREKKESFPLTVTSAQKNPTAFYLCATTVGAYGYTFGSGTRLTVV.

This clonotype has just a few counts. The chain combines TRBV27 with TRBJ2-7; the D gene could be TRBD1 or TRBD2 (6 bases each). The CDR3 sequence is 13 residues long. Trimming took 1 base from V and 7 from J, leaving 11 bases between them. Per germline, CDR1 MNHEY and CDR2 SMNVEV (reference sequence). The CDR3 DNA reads TGTGCCAGCAGTTTATGGGGGGCCAGAGAGCAGTACTTC. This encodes CASSLWGAREQYF.

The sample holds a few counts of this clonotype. The CDR3 DNA follows: TGCAGTGCTAGAGATTCCCGCTCCTACGAGCAGTACTTC. Its protein is CSARDSRSYEQYF. The chain couples TRBV20-1 to TRBJ2-7; D gene uncertain. Germline V lookup: CDR1 DFQATT, CDR2 SNEGSKA (reference sequence). This CDR3 comprises 13 residues. The V gene lost 0 bases and the J gene lost 0 bases, with 6 bases spanning the gap.

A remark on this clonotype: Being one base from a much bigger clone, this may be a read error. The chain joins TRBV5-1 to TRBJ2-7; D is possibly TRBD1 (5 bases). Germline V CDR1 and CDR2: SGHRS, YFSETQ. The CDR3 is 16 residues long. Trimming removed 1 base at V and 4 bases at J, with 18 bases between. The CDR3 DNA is TGCGCCAGCAGCTTGCTCCAGGGCGGTCCAAAGTACGAGCAGTACTTC. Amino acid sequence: CASSLLQGGPKYEQYF.

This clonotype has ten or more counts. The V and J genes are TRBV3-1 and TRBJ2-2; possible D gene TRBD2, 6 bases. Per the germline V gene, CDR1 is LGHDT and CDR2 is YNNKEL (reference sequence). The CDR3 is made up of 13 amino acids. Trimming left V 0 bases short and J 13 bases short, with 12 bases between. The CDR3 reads CASSQDRGRRLFF. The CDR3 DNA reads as TGTGCCAGCAGCCAAGACAGAGGGAGGAGGCTGTTTTTT. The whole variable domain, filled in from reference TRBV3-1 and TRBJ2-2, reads DTAVSQTPKYLVTQMGNDKSIKCEQNLGHDTMYWYKQDSKKFLKIMFSYNNKELIINETVPNRFSPKSPDKAHLNLHINSLELGDSAVYFCASSQDRGRRLFFGEGSRLTVL.

The CDR3 nucleotides are TGTGCCAGCACTCATAAATCAGGCCCCAACAATGAGCAGTTCTTC. Translated: CASTHKSGPNNEQFF. This chain connects TRBV11-2 to TRBJ2-5; D is undetermined. The better agreement between TRBJ2-1 and the DNA end casts doubt on the J call. Germline assignment: CDR1 SGHAT and CDR2 FQNNGV. CDR3 length equals 15 residues.

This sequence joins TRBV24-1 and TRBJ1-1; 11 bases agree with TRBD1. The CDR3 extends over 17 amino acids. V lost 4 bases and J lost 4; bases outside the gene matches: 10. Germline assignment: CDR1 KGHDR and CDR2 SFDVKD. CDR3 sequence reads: CATSDGPRTGGPTEAFF. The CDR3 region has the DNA TGTGCCACCAGTGACGGACCCAGGACAGGGGGCCCCACTGAAGCTTTCTTT.

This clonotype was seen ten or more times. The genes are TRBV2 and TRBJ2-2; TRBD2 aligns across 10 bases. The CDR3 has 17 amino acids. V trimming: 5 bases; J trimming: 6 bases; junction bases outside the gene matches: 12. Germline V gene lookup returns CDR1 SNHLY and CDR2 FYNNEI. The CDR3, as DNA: TGTGCCAGCAGTCGATCCCGGGCTAGCGGGAGACCCGGGGAGCTGTTTTTT. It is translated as CASSRSRASGRPGELFF.

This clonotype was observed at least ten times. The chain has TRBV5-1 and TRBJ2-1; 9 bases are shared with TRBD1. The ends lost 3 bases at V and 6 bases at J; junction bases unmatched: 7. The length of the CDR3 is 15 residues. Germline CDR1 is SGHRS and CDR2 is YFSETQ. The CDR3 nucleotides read TGCGCCAGCAGCTCCACCGGGACAGGGCTCAATGAGCAGTTCTTC. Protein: CASSSTGTGLNEQFF.

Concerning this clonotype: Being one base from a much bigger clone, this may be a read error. As DNA, the CDR3 is TGTGCGTCCGGGGAGGGGGCCCACACGTCGGAGGAGCAGTACTTC. Translating it yields CASGEGAHTSEEQYF. The gene calls are TRBV2 and TRBJ2-7; D may correspond to TRBD1 or TRBD2 (7 bases each). There are 15 residues in the CDR3. Germline V gene sequence: CDR1 SNHLY, CDR2 FYNNEI.

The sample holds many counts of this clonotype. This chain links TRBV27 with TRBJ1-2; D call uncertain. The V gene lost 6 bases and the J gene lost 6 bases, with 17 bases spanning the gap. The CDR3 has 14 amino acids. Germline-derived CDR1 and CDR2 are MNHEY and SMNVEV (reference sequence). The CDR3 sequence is CASSQFDRPDGYTF. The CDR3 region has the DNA TGTGCCAGCAGCCAATTCGACCGTCCTGATGGCTACACCTTC.

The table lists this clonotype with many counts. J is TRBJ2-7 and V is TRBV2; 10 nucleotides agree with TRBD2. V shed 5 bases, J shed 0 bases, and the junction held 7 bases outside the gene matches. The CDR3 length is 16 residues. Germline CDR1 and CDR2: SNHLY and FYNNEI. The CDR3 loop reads CASSPGAGGISYEQYF. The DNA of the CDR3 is TGTGCCAGCAGTCCAGGAGCGGGAGGGATCTCCTACGAGCAGTACTTC. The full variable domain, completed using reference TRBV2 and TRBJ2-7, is EPEVTQTPSHQVTQMGQEVILRCVPISNHLYFYWYRQILGQKVEFLVSFYNNEISEKSEIFDDQFSVERPDGSNFTLKIRSTKLEDSAMYFCASSPGAGGISYEQYFGPGTRLTVT.

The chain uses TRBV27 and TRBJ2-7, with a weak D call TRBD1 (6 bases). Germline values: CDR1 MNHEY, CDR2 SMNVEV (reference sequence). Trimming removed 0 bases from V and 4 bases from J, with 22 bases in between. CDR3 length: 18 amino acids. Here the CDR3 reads CASSLSIEGEQGRYEQYF. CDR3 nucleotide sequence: TGTGCCAGCAGTTTATCGATTGAGGGGGAACAGGGTCGGTACGAGCAGTACTTC.

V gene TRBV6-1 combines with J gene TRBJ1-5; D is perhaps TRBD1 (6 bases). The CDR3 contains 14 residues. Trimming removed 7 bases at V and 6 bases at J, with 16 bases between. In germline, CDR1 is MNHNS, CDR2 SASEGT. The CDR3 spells CASKGGGGGQPQHF. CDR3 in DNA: TGTGCCAGCAAAGGCGGTGGGGGCGGTCAGCCCCAGCATTTT.

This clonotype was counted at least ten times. CDR3 in amino acids: CASSPQGIGNTEAFF. CDR3 bases: TGTGCCAGCAGCCCGCAGGGAATAGGAAACACTGAAGCTTTCTTT. The chain uses TRBV28 and TRBJ1-1; D might be TRBD1 (5 bases). Trimming removed 6 bases from V and 2 bases from J, with 16 bases in between. CDR1 and CDR2 from the germline V gene are MDHEN and SYDVKM. CDR3 length: 15 amino acids.

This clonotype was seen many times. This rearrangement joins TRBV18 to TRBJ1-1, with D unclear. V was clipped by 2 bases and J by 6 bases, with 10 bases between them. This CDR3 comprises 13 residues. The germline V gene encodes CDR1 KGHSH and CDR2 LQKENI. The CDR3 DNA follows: TGTGCCAGCTCACCAGGTGGGTCAGCTGAAGCTTTCTTT. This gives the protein CASSPGGSAEAFF.

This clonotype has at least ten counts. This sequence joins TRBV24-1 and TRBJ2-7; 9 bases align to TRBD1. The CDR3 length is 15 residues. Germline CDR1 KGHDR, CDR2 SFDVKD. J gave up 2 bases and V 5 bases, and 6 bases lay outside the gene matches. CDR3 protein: CATSGTRDRAYEQYF. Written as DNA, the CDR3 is TGTGCCACCAGTGGTACCCGGGACAGGGCCTACGAGCAGTACTTC.

CDR3 protein: CASSEGSGREETQYF. CDR3 DNA sequence: TGTGCCAGCAGTGAAGGTAGCGGGAGGGAGGAGACCCAGTACTTC. The V and J genes are TRBV2 and TRBJ2-5; 11 positions match TRBD2. Germline assignment: CDR1 SNHLY and CDR2 FYNNEI. V gave up 1 base and J gave up 5 bases; unmatched junction bases: 3. The CDR3 is 15 amino acids.

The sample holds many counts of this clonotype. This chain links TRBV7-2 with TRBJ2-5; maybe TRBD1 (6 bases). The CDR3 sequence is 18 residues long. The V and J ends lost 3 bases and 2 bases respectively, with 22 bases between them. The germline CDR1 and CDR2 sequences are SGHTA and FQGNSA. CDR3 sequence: CASSLDAAWTAPQETQYF. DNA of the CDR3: TGTGCCAGCAGCTTGGATGCGGCCTGGACAGCTCCTCAAGAGACCCAGTACTTC.

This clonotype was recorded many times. The CDR3 sequence is CSASAPLGTEAFF. DNA of the CDR3: TGCAGTGCTAGTGCTCCCTTGGGCACTGAAGCTTTCTTT. This chain joins TRBV20-1 and TRBJ1-1; D is ambiguous. Germline loops: CDR1 DFQATT, CDR2 SNEGSKA (reference sequence). Trimming pared 3 bases from V and 4 bases from J, leaving 12 bases between. The CDR3 contains 13 residues.

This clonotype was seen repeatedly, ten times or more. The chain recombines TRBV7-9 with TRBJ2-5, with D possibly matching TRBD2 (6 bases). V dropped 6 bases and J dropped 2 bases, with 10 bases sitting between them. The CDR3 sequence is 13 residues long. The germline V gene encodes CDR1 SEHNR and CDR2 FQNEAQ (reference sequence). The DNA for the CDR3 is TGTGCCAGCAGTTGGAGCGGGCAAGAGACCCAGTACTTC. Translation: CASSWSGQETQYF.